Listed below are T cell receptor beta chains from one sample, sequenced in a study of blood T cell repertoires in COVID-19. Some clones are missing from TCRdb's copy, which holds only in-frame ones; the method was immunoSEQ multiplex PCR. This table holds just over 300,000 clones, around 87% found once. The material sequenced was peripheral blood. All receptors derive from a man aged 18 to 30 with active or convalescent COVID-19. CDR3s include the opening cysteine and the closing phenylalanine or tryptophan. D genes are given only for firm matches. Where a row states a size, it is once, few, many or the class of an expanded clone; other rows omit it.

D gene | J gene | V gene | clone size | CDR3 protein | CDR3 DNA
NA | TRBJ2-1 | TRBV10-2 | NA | CASSEPTVSYNEQFF | TGCGCCAGCAGTGAGCCGACTGTCTCCTACAATGAGCAGTTCTTC
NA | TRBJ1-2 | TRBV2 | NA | CASRTVNYGYTF | TGTGCCAGCAGGACAGTGAACTATGGCTACACCTTC
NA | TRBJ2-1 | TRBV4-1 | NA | CASSQETSDAGEQFF | TGCGCCAGCAGCCAAGAGACTAGTGATGCGGGGGAGCAGTTCTTC
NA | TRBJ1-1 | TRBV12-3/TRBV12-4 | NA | CASSRRRTEAFF | TGTGCCAGCAGTCGACGGAGAACTGAAGCTTTCTTT
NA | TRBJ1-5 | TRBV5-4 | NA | CASRSSGADNQPQHF | TGTGCCAGCAGATCATCAGGGGCGGATAATCAGCCCCAGCATTTT
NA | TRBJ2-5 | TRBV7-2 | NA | CASSTQREALKETQYF | TGTGCCAGCAGCACTCAAAGGGAGGCACTCAAAGAGACCCAGTACTTC
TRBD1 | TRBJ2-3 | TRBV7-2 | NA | CASVRGPSDTQYF | TGTGCCAGCGTCAGGGGGCCGTCAGATACGCAGTATTTT
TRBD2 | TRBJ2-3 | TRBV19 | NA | CASSNRRTSGGHTQYF | TGTGCCAGTAGTAATAGGAGGACTAGCGGGGGGCATACGCAGTATTTT
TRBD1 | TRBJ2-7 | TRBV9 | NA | CASSVDPVGTGVPYEQYF | TGTGCCAGCAGCGTAGATCCGGTGGGAACAGGGGTTCCCTACGAGCAGTACTTC
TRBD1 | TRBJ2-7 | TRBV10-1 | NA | CASSDLGTDYEQYF | TGCGCCAGCAGTGACCTCGGGACAGACTACGAGCAGTACTTC
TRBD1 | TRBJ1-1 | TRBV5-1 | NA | CASSFDRDVTEAFF | TGCGCCAGCAGCTTCGACAGGGATGTCACTGAAGCTTTCTTT
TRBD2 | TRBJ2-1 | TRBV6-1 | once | CASSYLAGDNEQFF | TGTGCCAGCAGTTATCTAGCGGGCGACAATGAGCAGTTCTTC
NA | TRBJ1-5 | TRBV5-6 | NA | CASSFLNQPQHF | TGTGCCAGCAGCTTTTTAAATCAGCCCCAGCATTTT